This entry lists 13 T cell receptor beta chains sequenced from one sample in a study of blood T cell repertoires in COVID-19. This table comes from immunoSEQ multiplex PCR, and its TCRdb copy is limited to in-frame clones, with some not included. This sample carries almost 400,000 clones, roughly 89% of them seen once, and the ten largest clones take about 1.8%. The sequenced material came from PBMCs or T cells enriched from blood (not recorded which). The receptor source for this set is a woman in her 30s who had recovered from COVID-19.

The chain employs TRBV4-2 and TRBJ2-7; a possible D gene is TRBD2 (6 bases). Germline V lookup: CDR1 LGHNA, CDR2 YNFKEQ. Trimming took off 0 bases at V and 3 bases at J, with 12 bases between the two ends. The CDR3 totals 15 residues. As DNA, the CDR3 is TGTGCCAGCAGCCAAGATCGTGCGGGGAGCTACGAGCAGTACTTC. As protein: CASSQDRAGSYEQYF.

This chain joins TRBV5-1 and TRBJ2-7, with TRBD2 identical over 11 bases. CDR1 is SGHRS and CDR2 is YFSETQ in the germline V gene. The length of the CDR3 is 16 residues. With V trimmed by 2 bases and J by 2 bases, 6 bases remained unmatched. As DNA, the CDR3 is TGCGCCAGCAGCTTCGGGGCTAGCGGGAGGCCCTACGAGCAGTACTTC. This translates into CASSFGASGRPYEQYF.

This rearrangement joins TRBV12-5 to TRBJ2-7; TRBD1 matches at 12 bases. With V trimmed by 0 bases and J by 0 bases, 12 bases remained unmatched. Per the germline V gene, CDR1 is LGHNT and CDR2 is FRNRAP. The CDR3 is 20 amino acids. The CDR3: CASGLVGGTGGYAGSYEQYF. CDR3 DNA: TGTGCTAGTGGTTTGGTAGGGGGGACAGGGGGCTACGCGGGCTCCTACGAGCAGTACTTC.

This rearrangement joins TRBV3-1 (or the pseudogene TRBV3-2) to TRBJ1-4; D unclear. The CDR3 length is 16 residues. Germline V gives CDR1 LGHDT, CDR2 YNNKEL (reference sequence). The V end was cut by 1 base, the J end by 4 bases, with 13 bases between. The CDR3: CASSQGLGSYNEKLFF. The DNA for the CDR3 is TGTGCCAGCAGCCAAGGTCTCGGGAGTTATAATGAAAAACTGTTTTTT.

The chain employs TRBV6-1 and TRBJ1-2; D not resolved. The germline CDR1 and CDR2 sequences are MNHNS and SASEGT. V dropped 1 base and J dropped 2 bases, with 8 bases sitting between them. This CDR3 region has 14 residues. CDR3 loop: CASSEVSGNYGYTF. The CDR3 DNA is TGTGCCAGCAGTGAAGTTTCGGGAAACTATGGCTACACCTTC.

This clone was counted only a few times. The chain employs TRBV7-9 and TRBJ2-1; 7 positions agree with TRBD2. There are 18 residues in the CDR3. The germline V gene has CDR1 SEHNR and CDR2 FQNEAQ (reference sequence). After removal of 1 base from V and 4 bases from J, the junction contained 13 bases not matched to a gene. Written as DNA, the CDR3 is TGTGCCAGCAGCTTAGGCAGGGACTATAGGGGTGGTTACAATGAGCAGTTCTTC. Amino acid sequence: CASSLGRDYRGGYNEQFF.

The CDR3 loop is CASSVAGGIRETQYF. In DNA form, the CDR3 reads TGTGCCAGCAGCGTAGCAGGGGGCATTCGAGAGACCCAGTACTTC. The rearrangement links TRBV9 to TRBJ2-5; 8 bases agree with TRBD1. The CDR3 covers 15 residues. V was clipped by 0 bases and J by 4 bases; unmatched bases: 5. Germline CDR1 SGDLS, CDR2 YYNGEE.

The chain links TRBV7-2 to TRBJ2-7; the match to TRBD2 covers 15 bases. Germline-derived CDR1 and CDR2 are SGHTA and FQGNSA. With 4 bases clipped from V and 2 bases from J, the junction kept 3 bases outside the gene matches. The CDR3 totals 16 residues. The CDR3 reads CASSWTSGGVTYEQYF. Written as DNA, the CDR3 is TGTGCCAGCAGCTGGACTAGCGGGGGGGTAACCTACGAGCAGTACTTC.

This chain links TRBV3-1 (or the pseudogene TRBV3-2) with TRBJ1-2; no definite D call. Per the germline V gene, CDR1 is LGHDT and CDR2 is YNNKEL (reference sequence). The CDR3 runs to 14 residues. V lost 4 bases and J lost 4, with 13 bases in between. CDR3 coding DNA: TGTGCCAGCAGCCCAGTGTTACTAGGCTATGGCTACACCTTC. It is translated as CASSPVLLGYGYTF.

The J gene is TRBJ2-7, the V gene TRBV19, with a tentative D call TRBD2 (5 bases). CDR1 is LNHDA, CDR2 SQIVND, per germline (reference sequence). V dropped 5 bases and J dropped 0 bases, with 8 bases sitting between them. The CDR3 sequence is 13 residues long. The CDR3 sequence is CASSLRGSYEQYF. The CDR3 DNA is TGTGCCAGTAGTCTCCGGGGCTCCTACGAGCAGTACTTC.

The chain joins TRBV19 to TRBJ1-5; 7 bases match TRBD1. CDR1 and CDR2 (germline): LNHDA, SQIVND (reference sequence). J gave up 5 bases and V 6 bases, and 4 bases lay outside the gene matches. This CDR3 contains 13 residues. The CDR3 loop reads CASRQGLYQPQHF. CDR3 DNA sequence: TGTGCCAGTAGACAGGGGTTGTATCAGCCCCAGCATTTT.

The genes are TRBV5-1 and TRBJ2-7; the match to TRBD2 covers 10 bases. The trim removed 0 bases at V and 4 bases at J, leaving 4 bases unmatched. The CDR3 is 15 residues long. CDR1 is SGHRS, CDR2 YFSETQ, per germline. The CDR3 DNA reads as TGCGCCAGCAGCTTGGTGGCTAGCGGGAGTTACGAGCAGTACTTC. It encodes CASSLVASGSYEQYF.

Here the CDR3 DNA reads TGTGCCAGAAGCCGGACACAGGGGATAGGCGCTGAAGCTTTCTTT. It translates to CARSRTQGIGAEAFF. The V and J genes are TRBV5-3 and TRBJ1-1, with TRBD1 matching over 7 bases. TRBV5-3 is given ORF status, its function remaining uncertain. CDR3 length equals 15 residues. V shed 4 bases, J shed 6 bases, and the junction held 12 bases outside the gene matches.